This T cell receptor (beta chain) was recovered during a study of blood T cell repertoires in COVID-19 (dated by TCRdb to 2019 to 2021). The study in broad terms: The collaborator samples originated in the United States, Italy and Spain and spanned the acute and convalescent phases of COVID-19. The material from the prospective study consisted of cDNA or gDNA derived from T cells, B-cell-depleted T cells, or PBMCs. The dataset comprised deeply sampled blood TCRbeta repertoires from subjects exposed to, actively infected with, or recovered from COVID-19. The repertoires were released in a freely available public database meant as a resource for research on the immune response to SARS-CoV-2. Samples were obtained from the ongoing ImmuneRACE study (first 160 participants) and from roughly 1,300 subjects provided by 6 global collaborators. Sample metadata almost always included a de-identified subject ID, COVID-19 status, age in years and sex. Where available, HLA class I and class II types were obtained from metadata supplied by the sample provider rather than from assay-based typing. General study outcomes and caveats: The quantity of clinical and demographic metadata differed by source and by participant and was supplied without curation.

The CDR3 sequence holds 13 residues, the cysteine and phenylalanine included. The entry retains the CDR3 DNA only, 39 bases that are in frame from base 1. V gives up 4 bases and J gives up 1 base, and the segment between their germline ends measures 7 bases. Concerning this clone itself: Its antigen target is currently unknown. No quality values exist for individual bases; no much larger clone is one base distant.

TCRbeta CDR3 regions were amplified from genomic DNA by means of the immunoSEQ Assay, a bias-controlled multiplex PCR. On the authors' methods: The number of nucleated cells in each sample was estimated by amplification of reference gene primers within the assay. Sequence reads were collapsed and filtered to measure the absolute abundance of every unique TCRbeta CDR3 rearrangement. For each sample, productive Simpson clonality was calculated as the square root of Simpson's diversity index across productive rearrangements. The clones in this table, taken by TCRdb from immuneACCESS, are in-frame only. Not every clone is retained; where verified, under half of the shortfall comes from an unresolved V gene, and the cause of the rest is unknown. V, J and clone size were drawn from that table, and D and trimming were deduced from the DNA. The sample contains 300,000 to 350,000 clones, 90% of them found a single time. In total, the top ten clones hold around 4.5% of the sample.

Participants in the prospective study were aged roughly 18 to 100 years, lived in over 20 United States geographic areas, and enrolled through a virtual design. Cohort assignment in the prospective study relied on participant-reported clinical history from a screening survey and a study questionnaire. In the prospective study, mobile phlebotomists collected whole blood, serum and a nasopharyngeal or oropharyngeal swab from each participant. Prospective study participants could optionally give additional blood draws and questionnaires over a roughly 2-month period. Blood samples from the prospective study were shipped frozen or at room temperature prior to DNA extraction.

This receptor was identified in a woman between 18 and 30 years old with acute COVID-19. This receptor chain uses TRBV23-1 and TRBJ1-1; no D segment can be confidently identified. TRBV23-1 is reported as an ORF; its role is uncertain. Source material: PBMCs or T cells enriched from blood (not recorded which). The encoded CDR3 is CASSPRENTEAFF. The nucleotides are TGCGCCAGCAGTCCTCGGGAGAACACTGAAGCTTTCTTT.